This T cell receptor beta chain derives from a study of Graves' ophthalmopathy and Graves' hyperthyroidism. Study-wide results and caveats: Blood repertoires reportedly contained most expanded thyroid clonotypes above 0.001 frequency.

The sequenced template was RNA, covering the TCR beta CDR3 region. In the first round, RT-PCR was carried out with HTBI primers, and a multiplex PCR formed the second round. In TCRdb, the multiplex PCR reads were re-called with MiXCR into one record per CDR3 protein. The sample has about half a million distinct CDR3 sequences, roughly an eighth seen once; the top ten hold about a tenth. V lost 0 bases to trimming and J lost 7 bases, with 10 bases between them. Germline V lookup: CDR1 DFQATT, CDR2 SNEGSKA (reference sequence). The length of the CDR3 is 12 residues. Ten or more counts support this clonotype. The antigen is not known.

The sample consisted of blood. The sequence was collected from a woman in her 30s with Graves' ophthalmopathy. The chain is built from TRBV20-1 and TRBJ2-7, with D tentatively TRBD2 (6 bases). CDR3 loop: CSARDWRVEQYF. CDR3 coding DNA: TGCAGTGCTAGAGATTGGAGGGTTGAGCAGTACTTC.